This T cell receptor (beta chain) was identified during a study of shared clonotypes between healthy human individuals. For unsorted samples, genomic DNA was extracted from tens of millions of PBMCs. Every subset's genomic DNA went evenly onto several immunoSEQ plates. PCR replicates performed on unsorted PBMC used approximately 0.3 ug DNA, 25,000 to 35,000 T cell genomes. Repertoires were generated with immunoSEQ multiplex PCR, while TCRdb's copy carries only in-frame clones and drops some. This table has a few hundred thousand clones, roughly 85% appearing once. Sequencing was carried out using PBMCs. This receptor was taken from a woman in her 40s in good health. Some clones in this sample may be carry-over from other donors' samples.

The CDR3 nucleotides are TGCGCCAGCAGCTTGGGACAGGGGGCCTCCTACGAGCAGTACTTC. It encodes CASSLGQGASYEQYF. The chain employs TRBV5-1 and TRBJ2-7; the match to TRBD1 covers 10 bases. The V gene end was trimmed by 0 bases and the J gene end by 0 bases; junction bases not matched to a gene: 0. The CDR3 is made up of 15 amino acids. Germline CDR1 reads SGHRS; CDR2 reads YFSETQ.